The clone carrying this T cell receptor (beta chain) was counted once. The sample originates from a study of blood T cell repertoires in COVID-19. Clones were sequenced by immunoSEQ multiplex PCR, and TCRdb holds only the in-frame ones, with some missing. The repertoire has fewer than 500,000 clones, 81% of them found once; the top ten carry 1.1%. Trimming at V came to 1 base and at J to 7 bases, leaving 11 bases not matched to a gene. CDR1 and CDR2 from the germline V gene are MGHDK and SYGVNS. The CDR3 is 17 residues long. The origin of this receptor is a human donor with acute or convalescent COVID-19. The donor label of this sample is uncertain. J is TRBJ2-2 and V is TRBV25-1, with TRBD2 matching over 8 bases. Sequences were obtained from peripheral blood. The CDR3 loop is CASSEFLRGGQGGELFF. The CDR3 region has the DNA TGTGCCAGCAGTGAATTTCTCCGGGGGGGCCAAGGCGGGGAGCTGTTTTTT.